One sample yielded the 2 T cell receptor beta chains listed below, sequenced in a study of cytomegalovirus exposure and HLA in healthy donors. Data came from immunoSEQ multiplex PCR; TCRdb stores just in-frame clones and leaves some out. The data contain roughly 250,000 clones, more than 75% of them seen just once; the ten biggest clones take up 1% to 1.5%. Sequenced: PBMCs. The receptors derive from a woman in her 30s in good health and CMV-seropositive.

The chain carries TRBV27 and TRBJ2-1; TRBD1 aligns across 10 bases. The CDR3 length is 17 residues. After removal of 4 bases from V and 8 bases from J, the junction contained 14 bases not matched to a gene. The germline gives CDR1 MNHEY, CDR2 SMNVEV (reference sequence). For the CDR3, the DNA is TGTGCCAGCAGTTCACGGACAGGGGGTCTAGGTAAAGATGAGCAGTTCTTC. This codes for CASSSRTGGLGKDEQFF.

As DNA, the CDR3 is TGTGCCAGCAGTTATGAGGGGAACACTGAAGCTTTCTTT. Its translation is CASSYEGNTEAFF. This rearrangement joins TRBV6-5 to TRBJ1-1; D is uncertain. The V gene's germline CDR1 is MNHEY and CDR2 SVGAGI. The CDR3 contains 13 residues. The V end lost 3 bases, the J end lost 1 base, and 6 bases lay between the germline ends.